The next 7 T cell receptor beta chains were all read from a single sample in a study of CD4 and CD8 cells across lung adenocarcinoma regions. TCRdb independently ran MiXCR on the PCR reads; one entry per CDR3 protein. The repertoire holds 15,000 to 20,000 distinct CDR3 sequences, with around 46% as singletons. Sequencing was performed on CD8+ T cells from the margin of a lung tumor. These receptor sequences come from a male donor with lung adenocarcinoma. The CD4 and CD8 labels of this study may be unreliable.

This clonotype has a handful of counts. V is TRBV6-5 and J is TRBJ2-2; 10 bases line up with TRBD2. Germline CDR1 MNHEY, CDR2 SVGAGI. This CDR3 region has 16 residues. V gave up 2 bases and J gave up 4 bases; unmatched junction bases: 4. The CDR3 spells CASSYVAGGGTGELFF. CDR3 bases: TGTGCCAGCAGTTACGTAGCGGGAGGTGGCACCGGGGAGCTGTTTTTT.

The chain couples TRBV12-3 or TRBV12-4 to TRBJ2-3, with 9 bases lining up with TRBD2. The tail of the sequence fits TRBJ2-1 better, so the J call may be wrong. The CDR3 is 17 amino acids. The CDR3 sequence is CASSLVVSGGAYNEQFF. As DNA, the CDR3 is TGTGCCAGCAGTTTAGTAGTTAGCGGGGGTGCGTACAATGAGCAGTTCTTC.

The chain links TRBV12-3 or TRBV12-4 to TRBJ2-5; 13 positions agree with TRBD2. The ends lost 3 bases at V and 6 bases at J; junction bases unmatched: 13. CDR3 length: 18 amino acids. The CDR3 DNA reads as TGTGCCAGCAGTTTGGGGACTAGCGGGATTTTAGCCAAAAAGACCCAGTACTTC. As protein: CASSLGTSGILAKKTQYF.

The sample holds a few counts of this clonotype. The rearrangement joins TRBV19 to TRBJ2-1, with 7 bases aligning to TRBD1. The J call may be mistaken, given a closer DNA end match to TRBJ2-7. The germline CDR1 and CDR2 sequences are LNHDA and SQIVND (reference sequence). CDR3 length equals 14 residues. CDR3 region: CASGQDLASYEQYF. The CDR3 bases are TGTGCCAGTGGACAGGACCTCGCCTCCTACGAGCAGTACTTC.

V gene TRBV6-1 combines with J gene TRBJ1-2; TRBD1 agrees at 8 bases. The CDR3 is 14 residues long. J gave up 8 bases and V 3 bases, and 8 bases lay outside the gene matches. Germline V CDR1 and CDR2: MNHNS, SASEGT. The CDR3 nucleotides read TGTGCCAGCAGTGACAGCCGGGACAGGCTCGGCTACACCTTC. It specifies CASSDSRDRLGYTF.

This chain joins TRBV6-1 and TRBJ1-2; possibly TRBD1 for D (6 bases). This CDR3 is 12 amino acids long. The V gene lost 7 bases and the J gene lost 7 bases, with 13 bases spanning the gap. The germline CDR1 and CDR2 sequences are MNHNS and SASEGT. CDR3 residues: CASTLGGTGYTF. The CDR3 coding sequence is TGTGCCAGCACCCTAGGGGGAACTGGCTACACCTTC.

In this sample, this clonotype turned up many times. The V call is TRBV6-1, the J call TRBJ2-5; tentative D call: TRBD2 (7 bases). The J call is doubtful: the DNA matches TRBJ2-7 better. Germline assignment: CDR1 MNHNS and CDR2 SASEGT. This CDR3 has 14 residues. CDR3 in amino acids: CASRQRGGTYEQYF. CDR3 DNA sequence: TGTGCCAGCAGACAGAGGGGGGGTACCTACGAGCAGTACTTC.